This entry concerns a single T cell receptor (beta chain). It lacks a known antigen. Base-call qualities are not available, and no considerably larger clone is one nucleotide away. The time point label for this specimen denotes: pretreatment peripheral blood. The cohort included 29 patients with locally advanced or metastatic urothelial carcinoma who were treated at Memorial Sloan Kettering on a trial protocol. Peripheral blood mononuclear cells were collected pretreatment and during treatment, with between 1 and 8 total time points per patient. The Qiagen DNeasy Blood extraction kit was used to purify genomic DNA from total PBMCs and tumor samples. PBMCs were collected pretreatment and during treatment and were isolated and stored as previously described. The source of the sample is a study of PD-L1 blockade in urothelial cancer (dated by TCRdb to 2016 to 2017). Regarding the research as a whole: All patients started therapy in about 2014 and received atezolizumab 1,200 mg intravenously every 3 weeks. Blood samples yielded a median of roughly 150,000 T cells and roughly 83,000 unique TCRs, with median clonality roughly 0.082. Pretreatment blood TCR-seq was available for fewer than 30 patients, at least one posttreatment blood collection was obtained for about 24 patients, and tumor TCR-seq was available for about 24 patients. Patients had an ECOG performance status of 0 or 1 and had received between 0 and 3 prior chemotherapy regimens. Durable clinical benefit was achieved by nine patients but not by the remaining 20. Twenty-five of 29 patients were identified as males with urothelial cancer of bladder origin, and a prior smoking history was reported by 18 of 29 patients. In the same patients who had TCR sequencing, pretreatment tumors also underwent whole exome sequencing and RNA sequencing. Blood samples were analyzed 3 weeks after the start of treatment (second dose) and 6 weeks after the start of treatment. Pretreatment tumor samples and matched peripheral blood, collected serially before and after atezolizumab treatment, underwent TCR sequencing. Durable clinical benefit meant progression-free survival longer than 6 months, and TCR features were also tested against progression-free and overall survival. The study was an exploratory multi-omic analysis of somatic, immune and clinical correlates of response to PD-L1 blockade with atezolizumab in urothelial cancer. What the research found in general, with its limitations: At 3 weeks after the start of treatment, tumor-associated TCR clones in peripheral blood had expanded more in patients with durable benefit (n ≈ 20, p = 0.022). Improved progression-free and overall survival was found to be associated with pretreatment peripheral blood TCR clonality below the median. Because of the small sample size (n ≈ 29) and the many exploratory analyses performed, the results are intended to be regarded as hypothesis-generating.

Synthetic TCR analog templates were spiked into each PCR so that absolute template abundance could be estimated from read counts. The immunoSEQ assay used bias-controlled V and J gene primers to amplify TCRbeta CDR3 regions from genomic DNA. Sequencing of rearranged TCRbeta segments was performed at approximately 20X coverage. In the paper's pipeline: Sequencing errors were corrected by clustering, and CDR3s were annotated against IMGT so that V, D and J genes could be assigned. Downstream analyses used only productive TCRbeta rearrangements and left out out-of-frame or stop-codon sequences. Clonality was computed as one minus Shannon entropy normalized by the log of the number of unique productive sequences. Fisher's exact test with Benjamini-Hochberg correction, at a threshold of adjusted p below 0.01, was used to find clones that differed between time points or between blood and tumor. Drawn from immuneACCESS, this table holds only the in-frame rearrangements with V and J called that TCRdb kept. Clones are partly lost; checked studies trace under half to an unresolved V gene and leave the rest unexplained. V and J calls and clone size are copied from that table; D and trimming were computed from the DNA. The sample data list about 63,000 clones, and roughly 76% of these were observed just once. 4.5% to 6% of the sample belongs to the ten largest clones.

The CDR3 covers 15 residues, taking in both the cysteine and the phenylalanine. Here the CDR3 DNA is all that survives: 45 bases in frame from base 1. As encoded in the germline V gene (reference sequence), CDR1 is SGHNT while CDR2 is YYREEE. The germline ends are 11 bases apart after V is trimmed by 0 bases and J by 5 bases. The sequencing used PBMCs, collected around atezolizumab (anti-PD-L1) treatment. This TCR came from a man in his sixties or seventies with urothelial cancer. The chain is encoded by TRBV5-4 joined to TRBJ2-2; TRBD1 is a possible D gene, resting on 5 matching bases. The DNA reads TGTGCCAGCAGCTTGGGGCAGGGATATACCGGGGAGCTGTTTTTT. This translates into CASSLGQGYTGELFF.